Below are 16 T cell receptor beta chains sequenced from a single sample in a study of beta chain features in type 1 diabetes. Study-wide points: Type 1 diabetes patients had TCRB CDR3s that were shorter (moderately but significantly so) in all four CD4+ subsets.

The authors reverse transcribed all of the isolated RNA, so sequencing captured expressed TCRB transcripts. Sequencing was performed with immunoSEQ multiplex PCR; in TCRdb, only in-frame clones are kept and a portion is missing. The sample contains about 160,000 clones, 6.5% to 8.5% of which appear only once. Their specific antigens are unknown. The sample was central memory CD4+ T cells from blood. All receptors come from a man aged 18 to 29 with type 1 diabetes.

A few counts support this clone. The rearrangement joins TRBV29-1 to TRBJ1-1; D possibly corresponds to TRBD1 (5 bases). Deletions cut 7 bases from V and 8 bases from J, with 17 bases between. Germline CDR1 and CDR2: SQVTM and ANQGSEA. The CDR3 has 12 residues. CDR3 protein: CSGGTPGGEAFF. CDR3 sequence (DNA): TGCAGCGGAGGGACGCCGGGGGGGGAAGCTTTCTTT.

This clone was observed a handful of times. J is TRBJ2-1 and V is TRBV19; possible D gene TRBD1, 5 bases. The germline V and J ends were trimmed by 4 bases and 8 bases, with 18 bases remaining between them. This CDR3 region has 15 residues. The germline CDR1 and CDR2 sequences are LNHDA and SQIVND (reference sequence). CDR3 bases: TGTGCCAGTAGTAGATGGGCTCTCCAAGGGGATGAGCAGTTCTTC. Translating it yields CASSRWALQGDEQFF.

The J gene is TRBJ1-2, the V gene TRBV9; 7 nucleotides line up with TRBD1. The V segment lost 4 bases and the J segment 8 bases; nucleotides outside the gene matches: 5. The CDR3 runs to 12 residues. Per the germline V gene, CDR1 is SGDLS and CDR2 is YYNGEE. CDR3 nucleotide sequence: TGTGCCAGCAGCCTTCAGACAGGGGGCTACACCTTC. Translated, it gives CASSLQTGGYTF.

The chain uses TRBV7-9 and TRBJ1-1; TRBD1 matches at 10 bases. Looked up from germline, CDR1 is SEHNR and CDR2 is FQNEAQ (reference sequence). The J segment lost 1 base and the V segment lost 5 bases, leaving 7 bases of the junction unmatched. The CDR3 spans 16 residues. Here the CDR3 DNA reads TGTGCCAGCAGCCAACCGACAGGGGGCCCGAACACTGAAGCTTTCTTT. Its protein product is CASSQPTGGPNTEAFF.

This clone was seen repeatedly, ten times or more. The rearrangement uses TRBV6-5 and TRBJ1-1; perhaps TRBD1 as D (6 bases). V was shortened by 11 bases and J by 8 bases, with 9 bases between the two germline ends. Germline CDR1 is MNHEY and CDR2 is SVGAGI. This CDR3 has 9 residues. This CDR3 is CAAGQEAFF. The CDR3, as DNA: TGTGCCGCCGGACAGGAAGCTTTCTTT.

This clone has more than one count but fewer than ten. The chain joins TRBV29-1 to TRBJ2-7; 10 nucleotides match TRBD2. Per the germline V gene, CDR1 is SQVTM and CDR2 is ANQGSEA. V was clipped by 0 bases and J by 9 bases; unmatched bases: 5. The CDR3 has 13 amino acids. DNA for the CDR3: TGCAGCGTTGAAGAAGTGAGCGGGGGGGCGCAGTACTTC. It yields the protein CSVEEVSGGAQYF.

Notes on this clone: The same CDR3 is also encoded by other DNA sequences in this sample. The genes are TRBV9 and TRBJ1-6; 7 bases align to TRBD1. The CDR3 covers 15 residues. Germline CDR1 SGDLS, CDR2 YYNGEE. V lost 2 bases to trimming and J lost 8 bases; unmatched junction nucleotides: 7. The CDR3 is CASSVTGIGDSPLHF. Here the CDR3 DNA reads TGTGCCAGCAGCGTGACAGGGATCGGTGATTCACCCCTCCACTTT.

This clone occurred a few times. The chain is built from TRBV5-1 and TRBJ2-5; D unresolved. CDR3 length: 14 residues. Germline V gene data show CDR1 as SGHRS and CDR2 as YFSETQ. V shed 9 bases and J shed 4 bases, with 19 bases lying between them. CDR3 coding DNA: TGCGCCACCTCGCCTGGTAGAAGTCTAGAGACCCAGTACTTC. Amino acids: CATSPGRSLETQYF.

A few counts support this clone. Compared with germline, one end of the junction differs, possibly owing to a read error. This chain connects TRBV6-1 to TRBJ2-3; the match to TRBD2 covers 10 bases. CDR1 and CDR2 (germline): MNHNS, SASEGT. This CDR3 is 15 amino acids long. This chain's CDR3 is CASREAGGPSDTQYF. The CDR3 region has the DNA TGTGCCAGCAGGGAAGCGGGAGGGCCCTCAGATACGCAGTATTTT.

The chain links TRBV4-1 to TRBJ2-6; possibly TRBD1 for D (6 bases). V lost 2 bases and J 4 bases, leaving 15 bases between the germline ends. This CDR3 has 17 residues. Germline assignment: CDR1 MGHRA and CDR2 YSYEKL. In nucleotides, the CDR3 is TGCGCCAGCAGCCAACCCACAGGGTACGGCGGGGCCAACGTCCTGACTTTC. This codes for CASSQPTGYGGANVLTF.

This clone appeared a few times. The rearrangement joins TRBV7-2 to TRBJ2-1, with no clear D. The CDR3 contains 15 residues. Germline V gives CDR1 SGHTA, CDR2 FQGNSA. Trimming removed 1 base at V and 0 bases at J, with 7 bases between. For the CDR3, the DNA is TGTGCCAGCAGCTTAGTGACTGGCTCCTACAATGAGCAGTTCTTC. Encoded protein: CASSLVTGSYNEQFF.

The J gene is TRBJ2-4, the V gene TRBV14; perhaps TRBD1 as D (6 bases). Germline V gene data show CDR1 as SGHDN and CDR2 as FVKESK. Trimming shortened V by 2 bases and J by 10 bases, and 12 bases separated the two germline ends. The length of the CDR3 is 13 residues. The CDR3: CASSQTGYGIQYF. The CDR3 DNA is TGTGCCAGCAGCCAAACAGGGTATGGGATTCAGTACTTC.

This clone has only a few counts. The chain links TRBV10-3 to TRBJ1-2; 7 bases line up with TRBD1. Germline CDR1 reads ENHRY; CDR2 reads SYGVKD. With V trimmed by 4 bases and J by 8 bases, 7 bases remained unmatched. The CDR3 is made up of 13 amino acids. The CDR3 spells CAISGQGMSGYTF. CDR3 bases: TGTGCCATCAGTGGACAGGGCATGTCGGGCTACACCTTC.

This chain links TRBV29-1 with TRBJ2-7, with 7 nucleotides matching TRBD2. V dropped 2 bases and J dropped 6; count of bases not matched to a gene: 4. The CDR3 sequence is 12 residues long. Germline V gene sequence: CDR1 SQVTM, CDR2 ANQGSEA. CDR3 bases: TGCAGCGTTGAAAGTCCGGGGGGCGAGCAGTACTTC. It codes for CSVESPGGEQYF.

This chain connects TRBV7-9 to TRBJ2-2, with TRBD2 matching over 7 bases. Germline CDR1 is SEHNR and CDR2 is FQNEAQ (reference sequence). The CDR3 sequence is 17 residues long. Unmatched junction bases numbered 11, after V lost 5 bases and J lost 2 bases. Written as DNA, the CDR3 is TGTGCCAGCAGCCCCCCTTTGGGCGGGAGCAACACCGGGGAGCTGTTTTTT. Translation gives CASSPPLGGSNTGELFF.

This chain links TRBV28 with TRBJ2-5, with D uncertain. The V gene's germline CDR1 is MDHEN and CDR2 SYDVKM. CDR3 size: 12 residues. Trimming shortened V by 6 bases and J by 1 base, and 6 bases separated the two germline ends. The CDR3 sequence: CASRGGQETQYF. CDR3 sequence (DNA): TGTGCCAGCAGAGGCGGCCAAGAGACCCAGTACTTC.